Shown below are 7 T cell receptor beta chains from a single sample sequenced in a study of blood T cell repertoires in COVID-19. Method: immunoSEQ multiplex PCR; TCRdb's copy keeps in-frame clones and lacks some. This table has about 170,000 clones, around 90% appearing once. The sample taken for sequencing was peripheral blood. Receptor source: a man in his forties or fifties who had recovered from COVID-19.

The chain links TRBV5-1 to TRBJ1-1, with 10 bases matching TRBD1. Germline V gene lookup returns CDR1 SGHRS and CDR2 YFSETQ. V was pared by 3 bases and J by 5 bases, with 4 bases of the junction left unmatched. The CDR3 loop spans 14 amino acids. CDR3 loop: CASSSGTGETEAFF. The CDR3 nucleotides read TGCGCCAGCAGCTCTGGGACAGGGGAAACTGAAGCTTTCTTT.

The rearrangement links TRBV30 to TRBJ2-7; 7 bases fit TRBD1. V was clipped by 5 bases and J by 3 bases; unmatched bases: 4. The CDR3 sequence is 12 residues long. The V gene's germline CDR1 is GTSNPN and CDR2 SVGIG (reference sequence). The CDR3 nucleotides read TGTGCCTGGCAGGGGGATCTCTACGAGCAGTACTTC. Protein product: CAWQGDLYEQYF.

This clone was seen more than once but under ten times. The rearrangement joins TRBV14 to TRBJ2-1; tentative D call: TRBD1 (6 bases). Germline V gene sequence: CDR1 SGHDN, CDR2 FVKESK. The V end lost 3 bases, the J end lost 1 base, and 16 bases lay between the germline ends. The length of the CDR3 is 17 residues. The CDR3: CASSHLKDGQSYNEQFF. Here the CDR3 DNA reads TGTGCCAGCAGCCACCTCAAAGATGGACAGTCCTACAATGAGCAGTTCTTC.

The V call is TRBV6-2 or TRBV6-3, the J call TRBJ2-7; weak D call: TRBD1 (6 bases). The V end was cut by 2 bases, the J end by 3 bases, with 11 bases between. Germline V gene data show CDR1 as MNHEY and CDR2 as SVGEGT. This CDR3 region has 14 residues. CDR3: CASSYGQGNYEQYF. The CDR3 nucleotides are TGTGCCAGCAGTTACGGGCAGGGGAACTACGAGCAGTACTTC.

The V and J genes are TRBV7-9 and TRBJ2-7, with 12 nucleotides matching TRBD2. The CDR3 has 19 amino acids. V lost 2 bases to trimming and J lost 1 base; unmatched junction nucleotides: 12. Germline CDR1 SEHNR, CDR2 FQNEAQ (reference sequence). Here the CDR3 reads CASSLQASWTSGASYEQYF. The CDR3 DNA reads TGTGCCAGCAGCTTACAAGCATCCTGGACTAGCGGGGCGTCCTACGAGCAGTACTTC.

This chain links TRBV7-3 with TRBJ2-3, with D unclear. Germline-derived CDR1 and CDR2 are SGHTA and FQGTGA. Trimming removed 6 bases from V and 1 base from J, with 5 bases in between. This CDR3 region has 12 residues. In DNA form, the CDR3 reads TGTGCCAGCAGGCTAGGCACAGATACGCAGTATTTT. Residues: CASRLGTDTQYF. Variable domain in full (rest from reference TRBV7-3 and TRBJ2-3): GAGVSQTPSNKVTEKGKYVELRCDPISGHTALYWYRQSLGQGPEFLIYFQGTGAADDSGLPNDRFFAVRPEGSVSTLKIQRTERGDSAVYLCASRLGTDTQYFGPGTRLTVL.

Here the CDR3 reads CASTRTGGHTDTQYF. CDR3 coding DNA: TGTGCCAGCACCCGAACGGGAGGGCACACAGATACGCAGTATTTT. This rearrangement joins TRBV14 to TRBJ2-3; 8 bases fit TRBD2. Losses at the gene ends were 7 bases for V and 2 bases for J; bases not matched to a gene: 8. The CDR3 runs to 15 residues. Germline CDR1 is SGHDN and CDR2 is FVKESK.